This TCR beta chain was recorded in a study of CD8 T cells in Susac syndrome. An input of about 0.5 to 1 ug of RNA was subjected to reverse transcription using random hexamers. With immunoSEQ multiplex PCR, TCR beta CDR3 was amplified across 54 Vbeta and 13 Jbeta. TCRdb analysed the immunoSEQ multiplex PCR reads with MiXCR anew, one entry per CDR3 protein. This table has about 110,000 distinct CDR3 sequences, about 95% appearing once. Note on this clonotype: Its antigen is not identified.

Study-wide results and caveats: It was acknowledged in the study that its TCR sequencing and HLA analysis involved a relatively small number of individuals.

TCR beta sequencing covered blood CD8+ and CD4+ T cells. Negative isolation was used for CD8+ and CD4+ T cells and FACS enrichment for TEMRA cells. Sample: CD4+ T cells from PBMCs. The receptor was derived from a human donor in good health.

CDR3: CASSFPDRGGNEQFF. The CDR3 DNA follows: TGTGCCAGCAGTTTCCCGGACAGGGGCGGAAATGAGCAGTTCTTC. The chain joins TRBV12-3 or TRBV12-4 to TRBJ2-1; 9 bases match TRBD1. After removal of 3 bases from V and 7 bases from J, the junction contained 7 bases not matched to a gene. The CDR3 contains 15 residues.